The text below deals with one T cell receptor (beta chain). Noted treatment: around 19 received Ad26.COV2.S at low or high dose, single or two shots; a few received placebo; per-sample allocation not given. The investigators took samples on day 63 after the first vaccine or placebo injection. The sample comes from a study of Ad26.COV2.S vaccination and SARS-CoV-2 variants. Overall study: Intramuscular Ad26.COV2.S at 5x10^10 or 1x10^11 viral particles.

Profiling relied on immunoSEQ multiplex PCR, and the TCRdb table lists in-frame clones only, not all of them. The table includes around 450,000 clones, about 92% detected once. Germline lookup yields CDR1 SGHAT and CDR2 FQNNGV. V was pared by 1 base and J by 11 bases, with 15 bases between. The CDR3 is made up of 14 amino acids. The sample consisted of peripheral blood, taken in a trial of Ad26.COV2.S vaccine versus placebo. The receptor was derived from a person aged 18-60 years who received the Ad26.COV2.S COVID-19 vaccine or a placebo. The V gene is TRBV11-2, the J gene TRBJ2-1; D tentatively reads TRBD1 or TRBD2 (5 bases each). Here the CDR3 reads CASSLGGRTGKQFF. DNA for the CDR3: TGTGCCAGCAGCTTAGGGGGACGGACGGGGAAGCAGTTCTTC.